This is a list of T cell receptor beta chains from one sample in a study of tissue T cells after allogeneic stem cell transplantation. Produced via immunoSEQ multiplex PCR; TCRdb's table is partial and in-frame only. The data contain more than 5,500 clones, 78% of them seen just once; the ten biggest clones take up 14%. Source: skin, taken at autopsy. All receptors come from a male patient aged 60 or over with steroid-refractory graft-versus-host disease after an allogeneic stem cell transplant. Some T cells may have come from the graft donor. The CDR3 runs from the conserved cysteine through the conserved F or W. D genes are given only for firm matches. Not every row has a clone size; where given, it reads once, few, many or a size class.

j_call d_call v_call clone_size cdr3_nt cdr3_aa
TRBJ1-2 - TRBV4-1 - TGCGCCAGCAGCCAGGGACCATATTATAACTATGGCTACACCTTC CASSQGPYYNYGYTF
TRBJ2-1 TRBD2 TRBV30 once TGTGCCTGGAGTCCTGGGACTACGGTTGAGTTCTTC CAWSPGTTVEFF
TRBJ2-7 - TRBV30 - TGTGCCTGGAGTAAGGGTGCCACCTACGAGCAGTACTTC CAWSKGATYEQYF
TRBJ1-3 - TRBV28 - TGTGCCAGCAGTTTAATCCGGGCAGGGGTCGGCTCTGGAAACACCATATATTTT CASSLIRAGVGSGNTIYF
TRBJ2-3 - TRBV11-3 - TGTGCCAGCCAGCAGGCCGTGGGCTCAGATACGCAGTATTTT CASQQAVGSDTQYF
TRBJ2-7 TRBD1 TRBV28 - TGTGCCAGCAGTTCCTCGGGACAGGGGACCCACGAGCAGTACTTC CASSSSGQGTHEQYF
TRBJ1-5 - TRBV27 few TGTGCCAGCAGAGGACAGTTCCGGAATCAGCCCCAGCATTTT CASRGQFRNQPQHF
TRBJ2-3 TRBD2 TRBV19 - TGTGCCAGCCAAGCCTATAGCGGGACAGATACGCAGTATTTT CASQAYSGTDTQYF
TRBJ1-1 - TRBV28 - TGTGCCAGCCAAGTCGACCGGGGGGCCTTCGACACTGAAGCTTTCTTT CASQVDRGAFDTEAFF
TRBJ1-1 - TRBV28 - TGTGCCAGCAGTTTTAGCTCCTGGGTGATGAACACTGAAGCTTTCTTT CASSFSSWVMNTEAFF
TRBJ1-1 - TRBV18 - TGTGCCAGCTCACCACCTACCAAGACGACTGAAGCTTTCTTT CASSPPTKTTEAFF
TRBJ2-7 - TRBV2 - TGTGCCAGCATCTCTAAGGGCCTTCGGGACGAGCAGTACTTC CASISKGLRDEQYF
TRBJ1-1 - TRBV7-8 - TGTGCCAGCAGCTTAGCGCGCAGGGCTGAAGCTTTCTTT CASSLARRAEAFF
TRBJ1-5 - TRBV5-1 - TGCGCCAGCAGCTTGGACGGTGACAATAGCAATCAGCCCCAGCATTTT CASSLDGDNSNQPQHF
TRBJ2-5 - TRBV28 - TGTGCCAGCAGTTTGGGCACCTTAAAAGAGACCCAGTACTTC CASSLGTLKETQYF
TRBJ1-1 - TRBV4-2 - TGTGCCAGCAGCCAAGGGACGCGGGTGACTGAAGCTTTCTTT CASSQGTRVTEAFF
TRBJ1-3 - TRBV10-3 - TGTGCCATCAGTGACCCGGGACGGCGGGGAAACACCATATATTTT CAISDPGRRGNTIYF
TRBJ2-1 - TRBV7-7 - TGTGCTAGCAGCTTGGGCACGAGCCTTGGGGGTGAGCAGTTCTTC CASSLGTSLGGEQFF
TRBJ1-1 - TRBV10-3 - TGTGCCATCAGTGATAGTGGGGGAAAGACTGAAGCTTTCTTT CAISDSGGKTEAFF
TRBJ2-2 - TRBV5-1 - TGCGCCAGCAGGGGGTCCCGGGAGCTGTTTTTT CASRGSRELFF
TRBJ1-5 - TRBV10-2 - TGCGCCAGCAGAGAGGCCGACCCATTCGGGTCCCAGCATTTT CASREADPFGSQHF
TRBJ1-1 - TRBV6-1 - TGTGCCAGCAGTGAAGTCTGGGATTTGCTTGAAGCTTTCTTT CASSEVWDLLEAFF
TRBJ1-1 - TRBV9 - TGTGCCAGCAGCGTAGAGGTGGGGGTTAATGAAGCTTTCTTT CASSVEVGVNEAFF
TRBJ1-4 TRBD1 TRBV7-9 - TGTGCCAGCAGTGGCCCGCCCTCGTTTAGACAGGGTTTAAATGAAAAACTGTTTTTT CASSGPPSFRQGLNEKLFF
TRBJ1-1 - TRBV21-1 - TGTGCCAGCAGCAAAGGGACAGGGGGGGTGAACACTGAAGCTTTCTTT CASSKGTGGVNTEAFF
TRBJ2-4 TRBD2 TRBV9 - TGTGCCAGCAGCGGCGGGGGATTAGCCAAAAACATTCAGTACTTC CASSGGGLAKNIQYF
TRBJ1-2 - TRBV27 few TGTGCCAGCAGTTTAACAGTGGACTGGGGCTACACCTTC CASSLTVDWGYTF
TRBJ2-5 - TRBV6-5 - TGTGCCAGCAGCGTACCCAGTGCGACCCAGTACTTC CASSVPSATQYF
TRBJ2-7 - TRBV5-8 - TGTGCCAGCAGCCTATCGATGGGGGGTGAGCAGTACTTC CASSLSMGGEQYF
TRBJ2-7 - TRBV2 - TGTGCCAGCAGTGCCGACAGGATAAAGTACTTC CASSADRIKYF
TRBJ2-5 TRBD2 TRBV6-6 - TGTGCCAGCACCCTAACGCCGGGGGGAAAGACCCAGTACTTC CASTLTPGGKTQYF
TRBJ2-2 - TRBV7-3 - TGTGCCAGCAGCAATAAAAACACCGGGGAGCTGTTTTTT CASSNKNTGELFF
TRBJ2-7 - TRBV24-1 - TGTGCCACCAGTGATTCGAGGCGATCCTACGAGCAGTACTTC CATSDSRRSYEQYF
TRBJ1-1 - TRBV5-5 - TGTGCCAGCAGCGGCCGGGGACGTGGCACTGAAGCTTTCTTT CASSGRGRGTEAFF
TRBJ1-2 - TRBV29-1 few TGCAGCGTTGAAGATTCGCGAGACTATGGCTACACCTTC CSVEDSRDYGYTF
TRBJ2-7 TRBD1 TRBV6-6 - TGTGCCGCCCGGACAGGGGGCATCGAGCAGTACTTC CAARTGGIEQYF
TRBJ2-7 TRBD1 TRBV7-9 - TGTGCCAGCAGCTTAGACCGGACCAGGGGGCACGAGCAGTACTTC CASSLDRTRGHEQYF
TRBJ1-2 - TRBV7-2 once TGTGCCAGCAGCTTAGATGGGGTCGCCGACTATGGCTACACCTTC CASSLDGVADYGYTF
TRBJ1-4 - TRBV28 once TGTGCCAGCAGTGCAGAACACGATGAAAAACTGTTTTTT CASSAEHDEKLFF
TRBJ1-5 - TRBV4-1 - TGCGCCAGCAGCCAAGTATTAAGGACAGAATATCAGCCCCAGCATTTT CASSQVLRTEYQPQHF
TRBJ2-2 - TRBV30 - TGTGCCTGGAGTCTTCGCGCGAACACCGGGGAGCTGTTTTTT CAWSLRANTGELFF
TRBJ2-7 TRBD1 TRBV10-3 - TGTGCCATCAGTGACGACGGACAGGGGGTGGGCTCCTACGAGCAGTACTTC CAISDDGQGVGSYEQYF